The present T cell receptor beta chain was sequenced within a study of EBV T-cell therapy then PD-1 blockade in nasopharyngeal carcinoma. Germline CDR1 LNHNV, CDR2 YYDKDF (reference sequence). This CDR3 spans 13 amino acids. Germline trimming cut 4 bases from V and 3 bases from J; bases unmatched to any gene: 2. Treatment meaning: AdE1-LMPpoly-expanded autologous EBV-specific T-cell therapy followed by anti-PD-1 nivolumab. Of note for this clone: The antigen remains undetermined.

Repertoires were generated with immunoSEQ multiplex PCR, while TCRdb's copy carries only in-frame clones and drops some. The table lists more than 20,000 clones, 82% of them singletons, with roughly 26% in the top ten. This sequence joins TRBV15 and TRBJ2-7; TRBD1 aligns across 8 bases. Sequencing used CD8+ T cells from blood, obtained at day -245 from a patient whose treatment included autologous EBV-specific T cells and nivolumab. The sequence derives from a middle-aged man with nasopharyngeal carcinoma. The CDR3 DNA sequence: TGTGCCACCAGCATAGGACAGGGCTACGAGCAGTACTTC. Translated, it gives CATSIGQGYEQYF.